These 30 T cell receptor beta chains came from one sample sequenced in a study of shared clonotypes between healthy human individuals. Profiled with immunoSEQ multiplex PCR; TCRdb holds only in-frame clones, not every one. The sample comprises 850,000 to 1,200,000 clones, under 80% of which are singletons, and about 1.4% rests with the top ten. Material: memory CD4+ T cells sorted from blood. Stated subset: CD45RA-negative fraction. These TCRs come from a man aged 18 to 30 in good health.

This chain connects TRBV28 to TRBJ1-1, with a possible D match to TRBD1 (6 bases). Germline V gives CDR1 MDHEN, CDR2 SYDVKM. The ends were cut back, 2 bases at V and 3 bases at J, with 13 bases in the middle. The CDR3 consists of 15 residues. CDR3 amino acids: CASSLPIGGDTEAFF. CDR3 sequence (DNA): TGTGCCAGCAGTTTACCCATAGGGGGGGACACTGAAGCTTTCTTT.

The chain couples TRBV5-1 to TRBJ2-1; D remains ambiguous. Trimming pared 0 bases from V and 7 bases from J, leaving 11 bases between. In germline, CDR1 is SGHRS, CDR2 YFSETQ. The CDR3 consists of 14 residues. The CDR3 loop reads CASSLERGSNEQFF. In DNA form, the CDR3 reads TGCGCCAGCAGCTTGGAGCGTGGGTCGAATGAGCAGTTCTTC. Complete variable domain (other parts from reference TRBV5-1 and TRBJ2-1): KAGVTQTPRYLIKTRGQQVTLSCSPISGHRSVSWYQQTPGQGLQFLFEYFSETQRNKGNFPGRFSGRQFSNSRSEMNVSTLELGDSALYLCASSLERGSNEQFFGPGTRLTVL.

Of note for this clone: Other nucleotide sequences from this sample produce the same CDR3. V usage is TRBV30 and J usage is TRBJ2-3; tentatively, D is TRBD2 (6 bases). Germline loops: CDR1 GTSNPN, CDR2 SVGIG (reference sequence). Trimming took off 0 bases at V and 4 bases at J, with 8 bases between the two ends. This CDR3 is built from 13 residues. As DNA, the CDR3 is TGTGCCTGGAGTGTGAAGCGGGCAGATACGCAGTATTTT. Translation gives CAWSVKRADTQYF.

V gene TRBV9 combines with J gene TRBJ2-3; TRBD1 aligns across 8 bases. The CDR3 is 12 residues long. Trimming cost V 3 bases and J 7 bases; bases outside gene matches: 1. Per germline, CDR1 SGDLS and CDR2 YYNGEE. CDR3 DNA: TGTGCCAGCAGCGGGACAGGGAATACGCAGTATTTT. Amino acid sequence: CASSGTGNTQYF.

This clone showed up just a few times. The V gene is TRBV2, the J gene TRBJ1-1; a weak D match, TRBD1 (6 bases). CDR1 and CDR2 from the germline V gene are SNHLY and FYNNEI. With 6 bases removed from V and 4 bases from J, the gap between germline ends came to 12 bases. CDR3 size: 13 residues. The CDR3 coding sequence is TGTGCCAGCAGAGACCAGGGGAGCACTGAAGCTTTCTTT. This gives the protein CASRDQGSTEAFF.

The V gene is TRBV9, the J gene TRBJ1-1; D gene unclear. Germline CDR1 is SGDLS and CDR2 is YYNGEE. This CDR3 is 18 amino acids long. V gave up 3 bases and J gave up 0 bases, with 21 bases separating them. CDR3 DNA sequence: TGTGCCAGCAGCGCGACCGGGAGCCTCAGATTCCTGAACACTGAAGCTTTCTTT. This codes for CASSATGSLRFLNTEAFF.

The sample holds a few counts of this clone. This chain links TRBV15 with TRBJ2-7; D ambiguous. The CDR3 sequence is 15 residues long. V gave up 0 bases and J gave up 0 bases, with 9 bases separating them. The germline V gene has CDR1 LNHNV and CDR2 YYDKDF (reference sequence). CDR3 coding DNA: TGTGCCACCAGCAGAGAATACGGTTCCTCCTACGAGCAGTACTTC. Translation: CATSREYGSSYEQYF. The variable domain in full, completed from reference TRBV15 and TRBJ2-7, reads DAMVIQNPRYQVTQFGKPVTLSCSQTLNHNVMYWYQQKSSQAPKLLFHYYDKDFNNEADTPDNFQSRRPNTSFCFLDIRSPGLGDTAMYLCATSREYGSSYEQYFGPGTRLTVT.

This clone came up a few times. The gene calls are TRBV9 and TRBJ1-5; TRBD1 is a possible D gene (6 bases). Between the trimmed V and J ends, which lost 4 bases and 7 bases, there was a span of 15 bases. This CDR3 spans 14 amino acids. Germline assignment: CDR1 SGDLS and CDR2 YYNGEE. The CDR3 bases are TGTGCCAGCAGCCAATTCGGGGGGCTCCAGCCCCAGCATTTT. Amino acids: CASSQFGGLQPQHF.

The chain couples TRBV19 to TRBJ1-1, with TRBD1 identical over 8 bases. V lost 5 bases, J lost 1 base, and 6 bases stayed unmatched. This CDR3 has 15 residues. Germline values: CDR1 LNHDA, CDR2 SQIVND (reference sequence). CDR3 bases: TGTGCCAGTAGTCCCTGGACAGGGAAGAACACTGAAGCTTTCTTT. Encoded protein: CASSPWTGKNTEAFF.

The rearrangement uses TRBV4-3 and TRBJ1-4, with no clear D. Trimming took 2 bases from V and 0 from J, leaving 7 bases between them. CDR1 LGHNA and CDR2 YSLEER come from the germline V gene. This CDR3 has 15 residues. In DNA, the CDR3 is TGCGCCAGCAGCCAAACGATTACAACTAATGAAAAACTGTTTTTT. It translates to CASSQTITTNEKLFF.

This clone was counted between two and nine times. Other nucleotide sequences in the sample specify the same CDR3. The rearrangement uses TRBV5-4 and TRBJ1-2; 12 positions agree with TRBD1. The V gene end was trimmed by 3 bases and the J gene end by 7 bases; junction bases not matched to a gene: 4. CDR1 SGHNT and CDR2 YYREEE come from the germline V gene (reference sequence). The CDR3 length is 14 residues. The CDR3 DNA reads TGTGCCAGCAGCTGGGACAGGGGGCAGGTTGGCTACACCTTC. The encoded protein is CASSWDRGQVGYTF.

The chain recombines TRBV5-1 with TRBJ2-5; TRBD2 aligns across 9 bases. J gave up 5 bases and V 1 base, and 15 bases lay outside the gene matches. The germline gives CDR1 SGHRS, CDR2 YFSETQ. This CDR3 is built from 18 residues. Here the CDR3 DNA reads TGCGCCAGCAGCTTGAGAGCTCGACTAGCGGTAACCGAGGAGACCCAGTACTTC. Its translation is CASSLRARLAVTEETQYF.

Comment on this clone: Other nucleotide sequences in the sample specify the same CDR3. The chain has TRBV6-5 and TRBJ2-7; possible D gene TRBD1, 6 bases. V was clipped by 2 bases and J by 5 bases, with 19 bases between them. In germline, CDR1 is MNHEY, CDR2 SVGAGI. This CDR3 is 16 amino acids long. This CDR3 is CASSYRISWGLDEQYF. Here the CDR3 DNA reads TGTGCCAGCAGTTACCGCATATCATGGGGGCTCGACGAGCAGTACTTC.

This clone occurred a few times. The chain employs TRBV2 and TRBJ1-2, with D perhaps matching TRBD1 (6 bases). Germline assignment: CDR1 SNHLY and CDR2 FYNNEI. Between the trimmed V and J ends, which lost 4 bases and 2 bases, there was a span of 8 bases. The CDR3 contains 13 residues. CDR3 nucleotide sequence: TGTGCCAGCAGTGCGGACAGAAACTATGGCTACACCTTC. Its translation: CASSADRNYGYTF.

CDR3 in amino acids: CASGPRSQVPYSPLHF. In nucleotides, the CDR3 is TGTGCCAGCGGGCCGCGGAGCCAGGTTCCTTATTCACCCCTCCACTTT. The rearrangement joins TRBV28 to TRBJ1-6; D is unresolved. The germline gives CDR1 MDHEN, CDR2 SYDVKM. CDR3 size: 16 residues. The ends were cut back, 8 bases at V and 8 bases at J, with 22 bases in the middle.

The chain carries TRBV5-1 and TRBJ2-2, with D perhaps matching TRBD2 (6 bases). Trimming took off 3 bases at V and 7 bases at J, with 10 bases between the two ends. This CDR3 comprises 13 residues. Germline V CDR1 and CDR2: SGHRS, YFSETQ. The CDR3 nucleotides are TGCGCCAGCAGCTCCCAGGGAGGCGGGGAGCTGTTTTTT. This encodes CASSSQGGGELFF.

The chain uses TRBV30 and TRBJ2-5; D gene unclear. V lost 2 bases to trimming and J lost 1 base, with 2 bases between them. From germline, CDR1 is GTSNPN and CDR2 SVGIG (reference sequence). This CDR3 has 11 amino acids. The CDR3 DNA follows: TGTGCCTGGAGTTTCCAAGAGACCCAGTACTTC. It encodes CAWSFQETQYF.

The chain links TRBV7-6 to TRBJ2-3; D tentatively fits TRBD1 or TRBD2 (5 bases each). The germline gives CDR1 SGHVS, CDR2 FNYEAQ. The CDR3 covers 12 residues. With 6 bases removed from V and 3 bases from J, the gap between germline ends came to 7 bases. The CDR3 nucleotides read TGTGCCAGCAGTGAGGGGACAGATACGCAGTATTTT. Protein sequence: CASSEGTDTQYF.

This sequence joins TRBV29-1 and TRBJ2-2; D unresolved. Trimming shortened V by 4 bases and J by 6 bases, and 9 bases separated the two germline ends. CDR1 SQVTM and CDR2 ANQGSEA come from the germline V gene. This CDR3 has 12 amino acids. This chain's CDR3 is CSVGGDAGELFF. The CDR3 DNA is TGCAGCGTTGGAGGAGATGCCGGGGAGCTGTTTTTT.

The chain has TRBV11-2 and TRBJ1-1; D unclear. Per germline, CDR1 SGHAT and CDR2 FQNNGV. With 0 bases removed from V and 0 bases from J, the gap between germline ends came to 17 bases. CDR3 size: 18 residues. DNA of the CDR3: TGTGCCAGCAGCTTAGAGGGCACGGGGATTCGTATGAACACTGAAGCTTTCTTT. Encoded protein: CASSLEGTGIRMNTEAFF.

The chain combines TRBV10-3 with TRBJ1-6, with 10 bases that match TRBD1. The germline V gene encodes CDR1 ENHRY and CDR2 SYGVKD. V gave up 10 bases and J gave up 1 base; unmatched junction bases: 4. The CDR3 has 15 residues. The CDR3 here is CATDRGQSYNSPLHF. The CDR3, as DNA: TGTGCCACTGACAGGGGGCAATCCTATAATTCACCCCTCCACTTT.

In DNA form, the CDR3 reads TGTGCCAGCAGTTTCGAAATAGCCAGGGGGCTGCTGACCGGGGAGCTGTTTTTT. Encoded protein: CASSFEIARGLLTGELFF. The rearrangement uses TRBV28 and TRBJ2-2; 8 nucleotides line up with TRBD1. J was trimmed by 5 bases and V by 3 bases; bases with no gene match: 14. CDR3 length: 18 amino acids. Germline CDR1 and CDR2: MDHEN and SYDVKM.

V and J are TRBV4-1 and TRBJ2-1, with D possibly TRBD1 on 7 matching bases. CDR1 is MGHRA, CDR2 YSYEKL, per germline. The CDR3 covers 19 residues. V was clipped by 0 bases and J by 0 bases, with 18 bases between them. In DNA, the CDR3 is TGCGCCAGCAGCCAAGATCCCACGGGCCAGGGGGGCTCCTACAATGAGCAGTTCTTC. Encoded protein: CASSQDPTGQGGSYNEQFF.

This chain uses TRBV5-1 with TRBJ1-4; D is undetermined. The CDR3 length is 13 residues. V lost 9 bases and J 0 bases, leaving 9 bases between the germline ends. CDR1 SGHRS and CDR2 YFSETQ come from the germline V gene. CDR3 protein: CANPRATNEKLFF. The CDR3 bases are TGCGCCAACCCCAGAGCAACTAATGAAAAACTGTTTTTT.

The genes are TRBV19 and TRBJ2-5; D gene unclear. CDR1 is LNHDA, CDR2 SQIVND, per germline (reference sequence). Trimming cost V 3 bases and J 6 bases, with 14 bases left between them. The CDR3 has 14 amino acids. CDR3 nucleotides: TGTGCCAGTAGTATCTCATCTGGTGGGAAGACCCAGTACTTC. This gives the protein CASSISSGGKTQYF.

This chain links TRBV6-5 with TRBJ2-7, with D possibly being TRBD1 (5 bases). This CDR3 comprises 13 residues. The germline gives CDR1 MNHEY, CDR2 SVGAGI. Trimming shortened V by 8 bases and J by 3 bases, and 14 bases separated the two germline ends. The CDR3 reads CASSGRAYYEQYF. DNA for the CDR3: TGTGCCAGCTCGGGCAGGGCGTACTACGAGCAGTACTTC.

V and J are TRBV28 and TRBJ1-1; a possible D gene is TRBD1 (6 bases). CDR1 and CDR2 from the germline V gene are MDHEN and SYDVKM. The CDR3 is made up of 13 amino acids. Trimming stripped 5 bases from V and 8 bases from J, with 15 bases between. CDR3 protein: CASSLNTGTEAFF. The CDR3 DNA reads TGTGCCAGCAGTCTCAATACCGGGACAGAAGCTTTCTTT.

The chain carries TRBV5-1 and TRBJ1-1, with 9 bases identical to TRBD1. This CDR3 has 16 residues. V was clipped by 3 bases and J by 1 base; unmatched bases: 7. Germline values: CDR1 SGHRS, CDR2 YFSETQ. In nucleotides, the CDR3 is TGCGCCAGCAGCTCAATGGGGACAGGGCAGAACACTGAAGCTTTCTTT. Protein product: CASSSMGTGQNTEAFF.

This rearrangement joins TRBV13 to TRBJ1-6, with a tentative D call TRBD1 (5 bases). CDR3 length: 17 residues. V shed 5 bases and J shed 6 bases, with 20 bases lying between them. The germline gives CDR1 PRHDT, CDR2 FYEKMQ (reference sequence). The CDR3 DNA reads TGTGCCAGCAGCCAACTTGTAGGGGCGGTTGGTAATTCACCCCTCCACTTT. It codes for CASSQLVGAVGNSPLHF.

The rearrangement uses TRBV2 and TRBJ1-1; TRBD1 matches 10 bases. Per germline, CDR1 SNHLY and CDR2 FYNNEI. The CDR3 has 15 amino acids. The V gene end was trimmed by 4 bases and the J gene end by 0 bases; junction bases not matched to a gene: 2. The CDR3 loop is CASSGTGGLNTEAFF. The CDR3, as DNA: TGTGCCAGCAGTGGGACAGGGGGTTTGAACACTGAAGCTTTCTTT. Based on the CDR3 plus reference TRBV2 and TRBJ1-1, the full variable domain is EPEVTQTPSHQVTQMGQEVILRCVPISNHLYFYWYRQILGQKVEFLVSFYNNEISEKSEIFDDQFSVERPDGSNFTLKIRSTKLEDSAMYFCASSGTGGLNTEAFFGQGTRLTVV.